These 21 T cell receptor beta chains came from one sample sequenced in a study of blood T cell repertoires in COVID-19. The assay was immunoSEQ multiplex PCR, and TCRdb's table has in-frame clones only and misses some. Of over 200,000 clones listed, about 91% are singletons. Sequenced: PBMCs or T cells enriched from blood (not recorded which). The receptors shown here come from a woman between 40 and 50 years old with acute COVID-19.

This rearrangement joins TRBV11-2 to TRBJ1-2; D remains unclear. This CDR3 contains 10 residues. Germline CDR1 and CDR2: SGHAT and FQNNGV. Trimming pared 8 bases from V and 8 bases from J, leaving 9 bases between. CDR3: CASGREGYTF. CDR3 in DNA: TGTGCCAGCGGGAGGGAGGGCTACACCTTC.

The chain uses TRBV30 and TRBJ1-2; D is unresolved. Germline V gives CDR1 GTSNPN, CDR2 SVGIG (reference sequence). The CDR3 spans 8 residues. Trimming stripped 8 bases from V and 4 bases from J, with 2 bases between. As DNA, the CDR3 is TGTGCCCTCTATGGCTACACCTTC. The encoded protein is CALYGYTF.

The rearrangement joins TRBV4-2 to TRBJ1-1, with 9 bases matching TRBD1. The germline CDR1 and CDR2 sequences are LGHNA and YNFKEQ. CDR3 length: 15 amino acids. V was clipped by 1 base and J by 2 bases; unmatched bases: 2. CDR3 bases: TGTGCCAGCAGCCAAGCGGGACAGGGTAACACTGAAGCTTTCTTT. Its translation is CASSQAGQGNTEAFF.

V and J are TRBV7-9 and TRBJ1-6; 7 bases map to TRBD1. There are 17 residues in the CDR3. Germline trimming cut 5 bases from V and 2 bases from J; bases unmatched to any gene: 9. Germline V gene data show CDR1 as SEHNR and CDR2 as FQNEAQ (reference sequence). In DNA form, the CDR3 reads TGTGCCAGCAGCCCCAGCCAACAGGGGACCTATAATTCACCCCTCCACTTT. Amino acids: CASSPSQQGTYNSPLHF.

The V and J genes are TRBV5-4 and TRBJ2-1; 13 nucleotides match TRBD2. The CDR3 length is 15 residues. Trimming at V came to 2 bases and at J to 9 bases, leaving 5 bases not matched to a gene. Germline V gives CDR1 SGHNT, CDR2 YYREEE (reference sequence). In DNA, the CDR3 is TGTGCCAGCAGCTTCGGACTAGCGGGAGTGGTTGAGCAGTTCTTC. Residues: CASSFGLAGVVEQFF. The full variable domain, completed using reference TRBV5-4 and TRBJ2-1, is ETGVTQSPTHLIKTRGQQVTLRCSSQSGHNTVSWYQQALGQGPQFIFQYYREEENGRGNFPPRFSGLQFPNYSSELNVNALELDDSALYLCASSFGLAGVVEQFFGPGTRLTVL.

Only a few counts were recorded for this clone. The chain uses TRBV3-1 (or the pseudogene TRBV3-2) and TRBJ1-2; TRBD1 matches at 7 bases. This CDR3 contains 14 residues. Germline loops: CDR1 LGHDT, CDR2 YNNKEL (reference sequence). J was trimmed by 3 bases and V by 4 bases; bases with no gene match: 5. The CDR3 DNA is TGTGCCAGCAGCCCCGGGACAGCCTACTATGGCTACACCTTC. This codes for CASSPGTAYYGYTF.

The CDR3 loop is CASSSAIRAGGPYTDTQYF. In DNA, the CDR3 is TGTGCCAGCAGCTCTGCCATAAGAGCGGGAGGGCCCTACACAGATACGCAGTATTTT. The V and J genes are TRBV11-3 and TRBJ2-3, with 10 bases matching TRBD2. The CDR3 is made up of 19 amino acids. Germline loops: CDR1 SGHNT, CDR2 YENEEA. Trimming took 4 bases from V and 2 from J; bases not matched to a gene: 15.

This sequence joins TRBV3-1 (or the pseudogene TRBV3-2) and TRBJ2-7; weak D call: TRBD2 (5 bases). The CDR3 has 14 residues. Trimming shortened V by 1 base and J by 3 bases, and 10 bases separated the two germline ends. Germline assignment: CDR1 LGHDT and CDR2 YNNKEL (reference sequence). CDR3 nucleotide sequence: TGTGCCAGCAGCCAAGGGGGTCGGGGCTACGAGCAGTACTTC. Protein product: CASSQGGRGYEQYF.

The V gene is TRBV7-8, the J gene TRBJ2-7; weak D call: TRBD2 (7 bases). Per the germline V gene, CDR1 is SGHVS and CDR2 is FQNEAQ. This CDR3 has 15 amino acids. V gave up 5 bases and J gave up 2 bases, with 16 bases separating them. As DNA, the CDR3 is TGTGCCAGCAGCCTAGATATGCGGGGGCCCTACGAGCAGTACTTC. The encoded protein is CASSLDMRGPYEQYF.

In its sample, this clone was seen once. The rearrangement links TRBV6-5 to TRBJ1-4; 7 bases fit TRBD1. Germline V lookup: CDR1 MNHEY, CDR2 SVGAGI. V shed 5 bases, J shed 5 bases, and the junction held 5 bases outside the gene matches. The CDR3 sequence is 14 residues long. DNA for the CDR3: TGTGCCAGCAGTAGACAGGGCGGAAATGAAAAACTGTTTTTT. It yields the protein CASSRQGGNEKLFF.

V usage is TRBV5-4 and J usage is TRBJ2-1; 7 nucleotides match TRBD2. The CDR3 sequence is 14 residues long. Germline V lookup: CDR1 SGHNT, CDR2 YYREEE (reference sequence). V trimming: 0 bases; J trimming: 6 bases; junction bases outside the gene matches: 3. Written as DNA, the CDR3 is TGTGCCAGCAGCTTGGAGCGGGGAACCAATGAGCAGTTCTTC. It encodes CASSLERGTNEQFF.

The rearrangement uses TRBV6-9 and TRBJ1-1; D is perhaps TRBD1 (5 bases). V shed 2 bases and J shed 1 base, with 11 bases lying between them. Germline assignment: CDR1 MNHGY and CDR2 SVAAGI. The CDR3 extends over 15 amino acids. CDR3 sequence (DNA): TGTGCCAGCAGTTATGGGGCAGGGCGGAACACTGAAGCTTTCTTT. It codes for CASSYGAGRNTEAFF.

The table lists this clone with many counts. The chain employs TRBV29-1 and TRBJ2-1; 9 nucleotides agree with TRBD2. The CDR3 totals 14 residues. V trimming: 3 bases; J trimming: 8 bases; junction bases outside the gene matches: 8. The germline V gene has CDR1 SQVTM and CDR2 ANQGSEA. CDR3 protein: CSVEAGGGAHEQFF. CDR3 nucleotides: TGCAGCGTTGAGGCGGGCGGGGGGGCGCATGAGCAGTTCTTC.

The CDR3, as DNA: TGTGCCAGCAGCTTCTTCGGACAGGGGGGTGAGCAGTTCTTC. It translates to CASSFFGQGGEQFF. The rearrangement joins TRBV7-9 to TRBJ2-1, with 10 bases identical to TRBD1. This CDR3 is 14 amino acids long. The J segment lost 9 bases and the V segment lost 3 bases, leaving 5 bases of the junction unmatched. Germline V lookup: CDR1 SEHNR, CDR2 FQNEAQ (reference sequence).

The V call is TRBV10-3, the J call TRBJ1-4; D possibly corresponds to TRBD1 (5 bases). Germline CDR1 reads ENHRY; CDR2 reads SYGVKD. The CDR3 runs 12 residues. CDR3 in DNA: TGTGGGGCGGGGGATAATAATGAAAAACTGTTTTTT. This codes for CGAGDNNEKLFF.

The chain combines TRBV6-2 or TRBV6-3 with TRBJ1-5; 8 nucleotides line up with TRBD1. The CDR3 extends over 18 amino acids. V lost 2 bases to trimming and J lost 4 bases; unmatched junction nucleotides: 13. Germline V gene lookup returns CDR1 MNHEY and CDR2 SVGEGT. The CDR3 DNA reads TGTGCCAGCAGTTACGAGGCAGGGGGCGCGAGGAGAAATCAGCCCCAGCATTTT. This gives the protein CASSYEAGGARRNQPQHF.

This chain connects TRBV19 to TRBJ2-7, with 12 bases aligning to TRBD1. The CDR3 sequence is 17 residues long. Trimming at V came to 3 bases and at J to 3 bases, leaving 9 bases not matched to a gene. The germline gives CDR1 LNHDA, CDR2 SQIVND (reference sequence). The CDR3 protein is CASSIAAGTGGFYEQYV. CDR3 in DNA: TGTGCCAGTAGTATCGCGGCGGGGACAGGGGGCTTCTACGAGCAGTACGTC.

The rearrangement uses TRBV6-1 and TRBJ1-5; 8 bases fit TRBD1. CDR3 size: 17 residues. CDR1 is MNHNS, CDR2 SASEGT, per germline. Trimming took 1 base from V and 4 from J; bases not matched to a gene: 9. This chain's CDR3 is CASSEGFGQGGNQPQHF. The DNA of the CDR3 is TGTGCCAGCAGTGAAGGGTTCGGACAGGGAGGTAATCAGCCCCAGCATTTT.

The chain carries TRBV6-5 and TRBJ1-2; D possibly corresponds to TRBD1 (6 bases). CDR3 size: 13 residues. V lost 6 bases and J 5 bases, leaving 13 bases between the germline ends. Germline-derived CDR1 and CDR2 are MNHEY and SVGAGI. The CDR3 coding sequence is TGTGCCAGCAGCCCCAACAGGGAGTATGGCTACACCTTC. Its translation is CASSPNREYGYTF.

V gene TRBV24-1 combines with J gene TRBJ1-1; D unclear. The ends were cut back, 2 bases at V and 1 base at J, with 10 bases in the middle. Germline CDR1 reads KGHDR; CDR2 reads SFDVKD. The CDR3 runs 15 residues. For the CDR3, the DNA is TGTGCCACCAGTGATTCACGGGAGGGGAACACTGAAGCTTTCTTT. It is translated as CATSDSREGNTEAFF.

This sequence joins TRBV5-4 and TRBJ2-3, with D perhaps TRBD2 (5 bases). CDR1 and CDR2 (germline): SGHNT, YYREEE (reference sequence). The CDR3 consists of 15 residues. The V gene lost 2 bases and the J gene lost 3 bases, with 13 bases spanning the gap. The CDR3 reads CASSFGPRGTDTQYF. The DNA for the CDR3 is TGTGCCAGCAGCTTCGGGCCGCGCGGGACAGATACGCAGTATTTT.